Presented here are 8 T cell receptor beta chains from one specimen sequenced in a study of T cells in Graves' hyperthyroidism and ophthalmopathy. It was RNA transcripts that yielded the amplified TCR beta CDR3 regions. The HTBI primer set drove a first-round RT-PCR of the TCR CDR3. Using its own MiXCR run on the multiplex PCR reads, TCRdb lists one record per CDR3 protein. The data show a few hundred thousand distinct CDR3 sequences, with roughly 13% seen just once and 30% to 40% held by the top ten. Source material: blood. The receptors here all came from a middle-aged woman with Graves' ophthalmopathy.

This clonotype was counted many times. The rearrangement links TRBV10-3 to TRBJ2-1, with TRBD1 matching over 7 bases. Germline trimming cut 6 bases from V and 8 bases from J; bases unmatched to any gene: 4. Germline values: CDR1 ENHRY, CDR2 SYGVKD. The CDR3 is made up of 12 amino acids. The CDR3 coding sequence is TGTGCCATCAGAAGGGACAGCTATGAGCAGTTCTTC. It translates to CAIRRDSYEQFF.

This clonotype was counted at least ten times. J is TRBJ2-1 and V is TRBV20-1, with 8 bases that match TRBD1. CDR1 and CDR2 (germline): DFQATT, SNEGSKA (reference sequence). Unmatched junction bases numbered 8, after V lost 6 bases and J lost 4 bases. The CDR3 length is 14 residues. CDR3: CSAFDRGPYNEQFF. The CDR3, as DNA: TGCAGTGCCTTTGACAGGGGCCCATACAATGAGCAGTTCTTC.

This clonotype was observed at least ten times. The gene calls are TRBV28 and TRBJ2-3, with 7 bases fitting TRBD2. V was pared by 11 bases and J by 5 bases, with 19 bases of the junction left unmatched. This CDR3 comprises 16 residues. Germline values: CDR1 MDHEN, CDR2 SYDVKM. Here the CDR3 reads CALAPGEGLKGDTQYF. CDR3 nucleotide sequence: TGTGCCCTAGCCCCGGGGGAGGGGCTTAAGGGAGATACGCAGTATTTT.

This clonotype was recorded a few times. The V call is TRBV6-1, the J call TRBJ1-2; D is unresolved. The V gene lost 6 bases and the J gene lost 4 bases, with 15 bases spanning the gap. The CDR3 has 14 residues. Germline lookup yields CDR1 MNHNS and CDR2 SASEGT. The CDR3 region is CASRWTSPFYGYTF. DNA of the CDR3: TGTGCCAGCAGATGGACTTCCCCCTTCTATGGCTACACCTTC.

This clonotype was observed many times. The rearrangement joins TRBV6-1 to TRBJ1-1; D gene uncertain. The length of the CDR3 is 14 residues. The germline V gene has CDR1 MNHNS and CDR2 SASEGT. V lost 4 bases and J 1 base, leaving 10 bases between the germline ends. The CDR3: CASSVSSPNTEAFF. Here the CDR3 DNA reads TGTGCCAGCAGTGTGTCGTCCCCGAACACTGAAGCTTTCTTT.

V usage is TRBV20-1 and J usage is TRBJ1-2, with D unresolved. Per germline, CDR1 DFQATT and CDR2 SNEGSKA (reference sequence). Trimming cost V 1 base and J 2 bases, with 8 bases left between them. The CDR3 runs 13 residues. The CDR3 DNA follows: TGCAGTGCTAGAGTACGAGGGAACTATGGCTACACCTTC. This codes for CSARVRGNYGYTF.

V and J are TRBV19 and TRBJ1-2, with D possibly TRBD1 on 5 matching bases. V was clipped by 0 bases and J by 4 bases, with 12 bases between them. Germline V gene lookup returns CDR1 LNHDA and CDR2 SQIVND (reference sequence). The CDR3 contains 15 residues. The CDR3 loop is CASSIDLRGTYGYTF. Written as DNA, the CDR3 is TGTGCCAGTAGTATAGACCTCCGGGGGACCTATGGCTACACCTTC.

Comment on this clonotype: Just one base apart from a much larger clone, this may be a read error. This chain uses TRBV7-2 with TRBJ2-1; 10 bases are shared with TRBD2. This CDR3 is 15 amino acids long. The V gene's germline CDR1 is SGHTA and CDR2 FQGNSA. Losses at the gene ends were 2 bases for V and 10 bases for J; bases not matched to a gene: 8. The CDR3, as DNA: TGTGCCAGCAGCTTATCTAGCGGGAGTATCAAGGAGCAGTTCTTC. This codes for CASSLSSGSIKEQFF.